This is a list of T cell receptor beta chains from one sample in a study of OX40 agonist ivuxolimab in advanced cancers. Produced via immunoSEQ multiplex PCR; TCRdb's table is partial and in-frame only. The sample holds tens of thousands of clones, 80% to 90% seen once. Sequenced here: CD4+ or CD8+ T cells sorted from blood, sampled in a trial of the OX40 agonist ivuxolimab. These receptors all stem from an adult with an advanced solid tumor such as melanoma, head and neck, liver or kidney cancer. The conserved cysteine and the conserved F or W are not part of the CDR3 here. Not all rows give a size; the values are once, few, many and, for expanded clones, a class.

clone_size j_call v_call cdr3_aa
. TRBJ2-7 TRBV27 ASSLQGGSGLDEQY
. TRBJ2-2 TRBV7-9 ASSLGGTGELF
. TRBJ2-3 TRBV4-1 ASSGAGAPTSTDTQY
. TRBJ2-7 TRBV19 ASSHRGNYEQY
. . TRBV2 ASRAGQGAGYEQY
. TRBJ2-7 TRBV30 AWSVTGRVMWEQY
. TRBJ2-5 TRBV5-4 ASSFFGPQETQY
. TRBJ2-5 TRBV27 ASSLLGTDQETQY
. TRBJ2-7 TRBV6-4 ASSDSITTYEQY
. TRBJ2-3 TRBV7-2 ASSLRLAGFDTQY
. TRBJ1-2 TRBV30 AWISPRDGYT
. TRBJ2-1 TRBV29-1 SVDNGKYNEQF
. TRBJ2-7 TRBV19 ASSPILATYEQY
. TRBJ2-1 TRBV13 ASSSGVSYNEQF
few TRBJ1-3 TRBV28 ASSPQGGNGNTIY
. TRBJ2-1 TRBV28 ASNRKGNRGTIRGLVSSNEQF
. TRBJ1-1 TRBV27 ASSPPPLGVNTEAF
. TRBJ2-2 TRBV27 ASSLAGAGELF
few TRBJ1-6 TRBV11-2 ASSLWAQPLSPLH
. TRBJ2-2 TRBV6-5 ASSFTLGELF
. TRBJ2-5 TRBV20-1 SARWPEQY
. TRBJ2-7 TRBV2 ASRDGLDYEQY
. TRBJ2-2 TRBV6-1 ASSAGDTGELF
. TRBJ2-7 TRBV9 ASSPNGDEQY
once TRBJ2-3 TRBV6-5 ASRMGADTQY
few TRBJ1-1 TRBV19 ASSQGDTEAF
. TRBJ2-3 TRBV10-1 ASSESPIAGGTDTQY
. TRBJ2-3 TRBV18 ASSASSTDTQY
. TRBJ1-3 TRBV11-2 ASSLMAAGWQNTIY
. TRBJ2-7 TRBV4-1 ASSQEQARTYEQY
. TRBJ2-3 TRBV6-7 ASSYSRSAGGFIDTQY
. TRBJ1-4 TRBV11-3 ASSYHGEATNEKLF
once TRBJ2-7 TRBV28 ASLPSHNSYEQY
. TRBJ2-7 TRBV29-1 SVEENYEQY
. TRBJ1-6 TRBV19 ASSLTGTGISPLH
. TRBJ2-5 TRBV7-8 ASSHWTGSETQY
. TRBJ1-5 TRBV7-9 ASTNTTHRNQPQH
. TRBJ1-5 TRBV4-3 ASSQDGKGNQPQH
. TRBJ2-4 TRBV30 AWSPTGYIQY
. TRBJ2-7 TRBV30 AWSSGLRGYEQY
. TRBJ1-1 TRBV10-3 AISSGVGGVGTEAF
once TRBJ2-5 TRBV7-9 ASSSPGQGGGETQY
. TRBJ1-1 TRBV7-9 ASSSLDRDTEAF
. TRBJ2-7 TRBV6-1 ASSDRDGYYEQY
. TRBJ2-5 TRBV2 ASSETAGEETQY
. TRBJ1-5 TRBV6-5 ASSYPGQPQH
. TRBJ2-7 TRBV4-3 ASSQDRGHEQY
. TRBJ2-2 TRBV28 ASSLAVTTGELF
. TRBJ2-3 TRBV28 ASSPTGRSDTQY
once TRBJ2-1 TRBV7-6 ASSLSMEQF
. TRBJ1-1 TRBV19 ASSPGLTEAF
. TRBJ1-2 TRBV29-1 SVQFVDGYGYT
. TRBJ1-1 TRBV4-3 ASSLGTGPPGTEAF
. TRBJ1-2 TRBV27 ASSPWGSEYGYT
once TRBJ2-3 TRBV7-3 ASSLSGGSTDTQY
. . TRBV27 ASRDEGYEQY
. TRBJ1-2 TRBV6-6 ASSNDRVGANYGYT